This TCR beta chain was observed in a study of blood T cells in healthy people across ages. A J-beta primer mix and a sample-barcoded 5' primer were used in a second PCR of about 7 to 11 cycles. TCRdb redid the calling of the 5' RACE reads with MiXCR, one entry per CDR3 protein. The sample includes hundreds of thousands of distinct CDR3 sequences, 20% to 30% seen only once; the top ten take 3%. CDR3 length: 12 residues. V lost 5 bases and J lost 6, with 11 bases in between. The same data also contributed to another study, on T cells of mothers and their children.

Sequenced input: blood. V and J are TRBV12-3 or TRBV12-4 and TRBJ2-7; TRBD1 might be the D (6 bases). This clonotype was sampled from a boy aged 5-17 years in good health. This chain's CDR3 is CASSPDRSEQYF. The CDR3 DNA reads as TGTGCCAGCAGTCCCGACAGGAGCGAGCAGTACTTC.